Each of the 18 T cell receptor beta chains below was sequenced from the same sample in a study of human T cells and chemical hapten exposure. Time point reported: patch test 2, 6 weeks after DPC sensitization. Treatment reported: therapeutic diphenylcyclopropenone sensitization with weekly scalp DPC. TCRdb used MiXCR to reprocess the RACE reads, holding one entry per CDR3 protein. This table has 85,000 to 95,000 distinct CDR3 sequences, roughly 11% appearing once. The sample in question was whole blood, obtained in connection with sensitization to the hapten diphenylcyclopropenone (DPC). Source of these receptors: a middle-aged man with alopecia areata. Some clones in this sample may be carry-over from other donors' samples.

In its sample, this clonotype was seen a few times. The chain couples TRBV29-1 to TRBJ1-1; D not certain. CDR1 is SQVTM and CDR2 is ANQGSEA in the germline V gene. With 5 bases removed from V and 6 bases from J, the gap between germline ends came to 10 bases. CDR3 length equals 11 residues. The CDR3 loop reads CSVTDGPEAFF. The DNA for the CDR3 is TGCAGCGTTACGGACGGTCCTGAAGCTTTCTTT.

This clonotype showed up many times. The rearrangement joins TRBV3-1 to TRBJ2-5; TRBD2 agrees at 8 bases. This CDR3 has 15 residues. The J segment lost 5 bases and the V segment lost 4 bases, leaving 9 bases of the junction unmatched. In germline, CDR1 is LGHDT, CDR2 YNNKEL (reference sequence). CDR3 sequence: CASSRTGLGLETQYF. The DNA for the CDR3 is TGTGCCAGCAGCCGGACGGGACTAGGTCTTGAGACCCAGTACTTC.

The chain joins TRBV5-1 to TRBJ2-3; the match to TRBD2 covers 9 bases. The CDR3 runs to 18 residues. V lost 3 bases and J lost 1; bases outside the gene matches: 12. Germline loops: CDR1 SGHRS, CDR2 YFSETQ. CDR3: CASSSYGSGSGGTDTQYF. The DNA of the CDR3 is TGCGCCAGCAGCTCGTACGGTAGCGGGAGTGGTGGCACAGATACGCAGTATTTT.

This clonotype has only a few counts. The rearrangement joins TRBV15 to TRBJ2-1, with D tentatively TRBD2 (6 bases). This CDR3 spans 16 amino acids. Germline values: CDR1 LNHNV, CDR2 YYDKDF (reference sequence). Trimming cost V 4 bases and J 0 bases, with 13 bases left between them. In DNA form, the CDR3 reads TGTGCCACCAGCAATCCCGCGGGGAGCTCCTACAATGAGCAGTTCTTC. Its protein product is CATSNPAGSSYNEQFF.

This clonotype was picked up a small number of times. The rearrangement joins TRBV5-1 to TRBJ1-5; D is unclear. Trimming pared 0 bases from V and 6 bases from J, leaving 13 bases between. Germline CDR1 and CDR2: SGHRS and YFSETQ. CDR3 length equals 15 residues. The CDR3 DNA sequence: TGCGCCAGCAGCTTGGGAGGTCACGGGAGTCAGCCCCAGCATTTT. Translation gives CASSLGGHGSQPQHF.

This clonotype was detected ten times or more. The chain employs TRBV6-2 or TRBV6-3 and TRBJ2-1; 9 nucleotides line up with TRBD1. Germline V gene sequence: CDR1 MNHEY, CDR2 SVGEGT. The length of the CDR3 is 16 residues. V gave up 6 bases and J gave up 5 bases; unmatched junction bases: 11. In nucleotides, the CDR3 is TGTGCCAGCAGCCAAAGATTGACAGGGGGTAACAATGAGCAGTTCTTC. It is translated as CASSQRLTGGNNEQFF.

The genes are TRBV7-2 and TRBJ1-4, with a possible D match to TRBD1 (5 bases). V was cut by 5 bases and J by 12 bases, with 19 bases left in between. There are 14 residues in the CDR3. Germline loops: CDR1 SGHTA, CDR2 FQGNSA. CDR3 region: CASSPSSRQGELFF. CDR3 DNA: TGTGCCAGCAGCCCATCCAGTAGGCAGGGAGAACTGTTTTTT.

The chain joins TRBV7-2 to TRBJ2-5; 16 bases agree with TRBD2. Germline trimming cut 5 bases from V and 5 bases from J; bases unmatched to any gene: 5. This CDR3 is built from 16 residues. CDR1 SGHTA and CDR2 FQGNSA come from the germline V gene. The CDR3 DNA reads TGTGCCAGCAGCCCCCAGGGACTAGCGGGGGGGGAGACCCAGTACTTC. Residues: CASSPQGLAGGETQYF.

This clonotype was observed a few times. The genes are TRBV20-1 and TRBJ2-3; 7 bases map to TRBD2. The CDR3 runs to 15 residues. Looked up from germline, CDR1 is DFQATT and CDR2 is SNEGSKA (reference sequence). After removal of 6 bases from V and 0 bases from J, the junction contained 9 bases not matched to a gene. The CDR3 DNA reads TGCAGTGCCCCCAGGGAGGGCTTTAGCACAGATACGCAGTATTTT. Protein sequence: CSAPREGFSTDTQYF.

This clonotype showed up just a few times. The CDR3 region is CASSLDSGKETQYF. CDR3 nucleotide sequence: TGTGCCAGCAGCTTAGACTCAGGAAAAGAGACCCAGTACTTC. The chain couples TRBV7-9 to TRBJ2-5; the D is unclear. Germline V lookup: CDR1 SEHNR, CDR2 FQNEAQ (reference sequence). Between the trimmed V and J ends, which lost 1 base and 3 bases, there was a span of 9 bases. This CDR3 region has 14 residues.

This clonotype was counted only a few times. The CDR3 loop reads CASSYPEREAQETQYF. CDR3 DNA sequence: TGTGCCAGCAGTTACCCCGAGCGGGAGGCCCAAGAGACCCAGTACTTC. The V call is TRBV6-2 or TRBV6-3, the J call TRBJ2-5; 9 bases agree with TRBD2. The CDR3 is made up of 16 amino acids. With V trimmed by 2 bases and J by 1 base, 5 bases remained unmatched. Germline V gene data show CDR1 as MNHEY and CDR2 as SVGEGT.

The CDR3 region has the DNA TGTGCCAGCAGTGAAGATTTTAGCGGGAGAATGAAGAACATTCAGTACTTC. This translates into CASSEDFSGRMKNIQYF. The chain uses TRBV6-1 and TRBJ2-4; 9 bases fit TRBD2. The CDR3 is 17 residues long. J was trimmed by 7 bases and V by 1 base; bases with no gene match: 11. CDR1 MNHNS and CDR2 SASEGT come from the germline V gene.

This clonotype has a count of ten or more. Its ends do not fully match the called genes, so a read error is possible. The chain links TRBV11-2 to TRBJ1-1; tentative D call: TRBD1 (5 bases). Germline V gene lookup returns CDR1 SGHAT and CDR2 FQNNGV. This CDR3 has 14 residues. The chain's CDR3 is CASSSLGGNPEAFF. The CDR3 DNA sequence: TGTGCCAGCAGCTCCCTCGGGGGGAACCCTGAAGCTTTCTTT.

This chain links TRBV20-1 with TRBJ2-1; TRBD1 might be the D (6 bases). The CDR3 consists of 12 residues. Germline V gene sequence: CDR1 DFQATT, CDR2 SNEGSKA (reference sequence). The V and J ends lost 3 bases and 8 bases respectively, with 11 bases between them. In nucleotides, the CDR3 is TGCAGTGCTAGCGGGAAGGGGGATGAGCAGTTCTTC. Its protein is CSASGKGDEQFF.

V is TRBV3-1 and J is TRBJ2-5, with TRBD2 matching 8 bases. The germline V gene encodes CDR1 LGHDT and CDR2 YNNKEL (reference sequence). CDR3 length: 16 residues. The junction had 5 bases not matched to a gene; V was cut back by 0 bases and J by 2 bases. The CDR3 coding sequence is TGTGCCAGCAGCCAAGACGGTAGCGGGGCTCAAGAGACCCAGTACTTC. As protein: CASSQDGSGAQETQYF.

This clonotype occurred a few times. This chain joins TRBV30 and TRBJ1-2; 9 nucleotides line up with TRBD1. Germline trimming cut 5 bases from V and 4 bases from J; bases unmatched to any gene: 5. The CDR3 runs 13 residues. From germline, CDR1 is GTSNPN and CDR2 SVGIG (reference sequence). Here the CDR3 DNA reads TGTGCCTGGTTGGGACAGGGAGTCTATGGCTACACCTTC. It codes for CAWLGQGVYGYTF.

This clonotype was seen a handful of times. The CDR3 DNA reads TGTGCCAGCAGCGAACAGGGTATAGCGGGGCGGGAGCAGTTCTTC. This sequence encodes CASSEQGIAGREQFF. The V and J genes are TRBV9 and TRBJ2-1; TRBD2 matches at 8 bases. From germline, CDR1 is SGDLS and CDR2 YYNGEE. This CDR3 has 15 amino acids. The V and J ends lost 3 bases and 10 bases, in that order; junction bases with no gene match: 12.

V gene TRBV20-1 combines with J gene TRBJ1-2; the D gene is possibly TRBD1 (5 bases). The germline V and J ends were trimmed by 0 bases and 4 bases, with 24 bases remaining between them. The CDR3 has 18 residues. Germline V gives CDR1 DFQATT, CDR2 SNEGSKA (reference sequence). CDR3 sequence reads: CSARDWLGITGEGYGYTF. CDR3 nucleotide sequence: TGCAGTGCTAGAGATTGGTTAGGTATAACAGGTGAAGGCTATGGCTACACCTTC.